This T cell receptor beta chain stems from a study of cytomegalovirus exposure and HLA in healthy donors. PCR primers comprised 60 Vbeta and 13 Jbeta primers. The method was immunoSEQ multiplex PCR; TCRdb's version includes in-frame clones alone and lacks a portion of them. In the table there are approximately 150,000 clones, around 80% of which are singletons. Study-wide results and limits: An analysis was carried out later, and it reportedly showed fewer N-insertions in an Asian-associated ancestry cluster than the approximately 700-donor mean.

As for this clone: Its target is not known.

Losses at the gene ends were 2 bases for V and 2 bases for J; bases not matched to a gene: 12. Per germline, CDR1 MDHEN and CDR2 SYDVKM. CDR3 length: 17 residues. Material: PBMCs. This clonotype originated in a man younger than 40 in good health and CMV-seropositive. The chain combines TRBV28 with TRBJ2-7; the match to TRBD1 covers 7 bases. The CDR3 protein is CASSLGPPWDRPYEQYF. CDR3 bases: TGTGCCAGCAGTTTAGGGCCCCCTTGGGACAGACCCTACGAGCAGTACTTC.